Listed here are 9 T cell receptor beta chains from one sample, sequenced in a study of cytomegalovirus exposure and HLA in healthy donors. TCRdb keeps only in-frame clones here, not all; method: immunoSEQ multiplex PCR. The sample includes roughly 190,000 clones, roughly 88% seen only once; the top ten take over 1.1%. Sequencing was done on a sample of PBMCs. The origin of the receptors is a woman in her late teens or twenties in good health and CMV-seronegative.

The CDR3, as DNA: TGTGCCATCGCTTCCGACAGGGCCTACGGCTACACCTTC. Translation: CAIASDRAYGYTF. This chain uses TRBV6-5 with TRBJ1-2, with 7 bases matching TRBD1. CDR1 is MNHEY, CDR2 SVGAGI, per germline. This CDR3 region has 13 residues. The V and J ends lost 10 bases and 8 bases, in that order; junction bases with no gene match: 13.

This clone was observed once. The CDR3 is CASRGLAGPYEQYF. As DNA, the CDR3 is TGTGCCAGCAGAGGACTAGCGGGACCCTACGAGCAGTACTTC. This chain uses TRBV11-2 with TRBJ2-7; 12 nucleotides match TRBD2. The germline V gene encodes CDR1 SGHAT and CDR2 FQNNGV. The V segment lost 6 bases and the J segment 2 bases; nucleotides outside the gene matches: 2. The CDR3 totals 14 residues.

This clone was observed a single time. Here the CDR3 DNA reads TGTGCCAGCAGCCCCAACCCGGTACAGGGCGGCTCCTACAATGAGCAGTTCTTC. Translating it yields CASSPNPVQGGSYNEQFF. This chain connects TRBV7-7 to TRBJ2-1; a possible D gene is TRBD1 (6 bases). Per the germline V gene, CDR1 is SSHAT and CDR2 is FNYEAQ (reference sequence). The V and J ends lost 5 bases and 0 bases respectively, with 20 bases between them. The CDR3 loop spans 18 amino acids.

The genes are TRBV6-1 and TRBJ1-2, with 10 positions matching TRBD1. Losses at the gene ends were 2 bases for V and 8 bases for J; bases not matched to a gene: 20. The CDR3 has 19 amino acids. CDR1 is MNHNS and CDR2 is SASEGT in the germline V gene. CDR3 in amino acids: CASSERGGGQGLGIGGYTF. The CDR3 DNA sequence: TGTGCCAGCAGTGAAAGAGGGGGGGGACAGGGGTTAGGGATTGGCGGCTACACCTTC.

This chain links TRBV29-1 with TRBJ2-1, with a weak D call TRBD1 (6 bases). This CDR3 is 11 amino acids long. The V gene's germline CDR1 is SQVTM and CDR2 ANQGSEA. With 8 bases removed from V and 7 bases from J, the gap between germline ends came to 12 bases. CDR3 nucleotides: TGCAGCCTTAATCAGGGGAATGAGCAGTTCTTC. Its translation is CSLNQGNEQFF.

J is TRBJ1-2 and V is TRBV30; 7 bases are a match to TRBD1. Germline assignment: CDR1 GTSNPN and CDR2 SVGIG (reference sequence). The CDR3 has 14 amino acids. V lost 0 bases and J lost 4; bases outside the gene matches: 5. CDR3 sequence (DNA): TGTGCCTGGAGTGTACCCGGACAGGCCTATGGCTACACCTTC. Its protein is CAWSVPGQAYGYTF.

The chain employs TRBV4-1 and TRBJ2-5; possibly TRBD1 for D (5 bases). The CDR3 sequence is 15 residues long. Looked up from germline, CDR1 is MGHRA and CDR2 is YSYEKL. The V gene lost 1 base and the J gene lost 1 base, with 10 bases spanning the gap. Written as DNA, the CDR3 is TGCGCCAGCAGCCAAGCGGAAAGGGGCCAAGAGACCCAGTACTTC. Translating it yields CASSQAERGQETQYF.

This sequence joins TRBV7-8 and TRBJ2-7; D perhaps matches TRBD1 (5 bases). Germline V gene sequence: CDR1 SGHVS, CDR2 FQNEAQ. The CDR3 runs 12 residues. V was cut by 3 bases and J by 6 bases, with 9 bases left in between. The CDR3 spells CASSFGTGEQYF. Written as DNA, the CDR3 is TGTGCCAGCAGCTTCGGTACAGGCGAGCAGTACTTC.

The V and J genes are TRBV18 and TRBJ1-2; 7 positions match TRBD1. The germline V gene encodes CDR1 KGHSH and CDR2 LQKENI. The V gene end was trimmed by 2 bases and the J gene end by 8 bases; junction bases not matched to a gene: 5. This CDR3 spans 13 amino acids. The CDR3 is CASSPDRVEGYTF. CDR3 bases: TGTGCCAGCTCACCAGACAGGGTGGAGGGCTACACCTTC. Drawing the rest from reference TRBV18 and TRBJ1-2, the complete variable domain is NAGVMQNPRHLVRRRGQEARLRCSPMKGHSHVYWYRQLPEEGLKFMVYLQKENIIDESGMPKERFSAEFPKEGPSILRIQQVVRGDSAAYFCASSPDRVEGYTFGSGTRLTVV.